The 18 T cell receptor beta chains given below trace back to one sample, sequenced in a study of Tregs in tolerant kidney transplant recipients (dated by TCRdb to 2018 to 2020). The library relied on the immunoSEQ multiplex PCR assay. The clones in this table, taken by TCRdb from immuneACCESS, are in-frame only. Not every clone is retained; where verified, under half of the shortfall comes from an unresolved V gene, and the cause of the rest is unknown. The sample has 200,000 to 300,000 clones on record, roughly 84% of them singletons. The ten largest clones take up roughly 0.67% of the sample. The specimen was CD4+ T cells from blood. These receptors were obtained from a human donor in good health.

In DNA, the CDR3 is TGCGCCAGCAGCCTCTTCAACCAGGGGGCGGACACTGAAGCTTTCTTT. Translated: CASSLFNQGADTEAFF. This chain connects TRBV5-1 to TRBJ1-1; 8 bases map to TRBD1. Germline V gives CDR1 SGHRS, CDR2 YFSETQ. Trimming at V came to 4 bases and at J to 3 bases, leaving 11 bases not matched to a gene. CDR3 length: 16 residues. Together with reference TRBV5-1 and TRBJ1-1, the CDR3 gives the full variable domain: KAGVTQTPRYLIKTRGQQVTLSCSPISGHRSVSWYQQTPGQGLQFLFEYFSETQRNKGNFPGRFSGRQFSNSRSEMNVSTLELGDSALYLCASSLFNQGADTEAFFGQGTRLTVV.

This clone occurred a few times. This rearrangement joins TRBV6-1 to TRBJ1-1; a weak D match, TRBD1 (6 bases). Germline V gene sequence: CDR1 MNHNS, CDR2 SASEGT. CDR3 length: 14 amino acids. The ends were cut back, 2 bases at V and 4 bases at J, with 11 bases in the middle. The CDR3 DNA reads TGTGCCAGCAGTGAACAGGGGACGGGCACTGAAGCTTTCTTT. It is translated as CASSEQGTGTEAFF.

The chain links TRBV25-1 to TRBJ2-3; TRBD1 aligns across 8 bases. Germline V gene sequence: CDR1 MGHDK, CDR2 SYGVNS. The CDR3 covers 16 residues. V lost 2 bases and J lost 2; bases outside the gene matches: 6. The CDR3 here is CASSEQGAIDTDTQYF. The CDR3 DNA follows: TGTGCCAGCAGTGAACAGGGGGCGATTGACACAGATACGCAGTATTTT.

CDR3 coding DNA: TGTGCCAGCAGTAACGATGCAACTAATGAAAAACTGTTTTTT. This gives the protein CASSNDATNEKLFF. The rearrangement links TRBV6-4 to TRBJ1-4, with unresolved D. The length of the CDR3 is 14 residues. Germline V gene lookup returns CDR1 MRHNA and CDR2 SNTAGT. With 5 bases removed from V and 0 bases from J, the gap between germline ends came to 7 bases.

The CDR3 sequence is CASGPDYEQYF. CDR3 bases: TGTGCCTCCGGTCCCGACTACGAGCAGTACTTC. The chain employs TRBV2 and TRBJ2-7; D is unclear. The CDR3 has 11 amino acids. The germline V and J ends were trimmed by 11 bases and 3 bases, with 11 bases remaining between them. Germline V gene sequence: CDR1 SNHLY, CDR2 FYNNEI. Using reference TRBV2 and TRBJ2-7 for the parts outside the CDR3, the full variable domain is EPEVTQTPSHQVTQMGQEVILRCVPISNHLYFYWYRQILGQKVEFLVSFYNNEISEKSEIFDDQFSVERPDGSNFTLKIRSTKLEDSAMYFCASGPDYEQYFGPGTRLTVT.

CDR3 protein: CASSLLIGETQYF. DNA of the CDR3: TGTGCCAGCAGTTTATTAATCGGAGAGACCCAGTACTTC. The rearrangement links TRBV27 to TRBJ2-5, with unresolved D. The V end lost 1 base, the J end lost 4 bases, and 7 bases lay between the germline ends. The CDR3 consists of 13 residues. Germline-derived CDR1 and CDR2 are MNHEY and SMNVEV (reference sequence).

The rearrangement joins TRBV5-4 to TRBJ2-1; the match to TRBD1 covers 12 bases. V shed 6 bases and J 4 bases; nucleotides not matched to a gene: 11. Germline CDR1 reads SGHNT; CDR2 reads YYREEE (reference sequence). The CDR3 spans 17 residues. The CDR3 bases are TGTGCCAGCACCTCCGGGACAGGGGGCCTTTTTTACAATGAGCAGTTCTTC. It specifies CASTSGTGGLFYNEQFF.

V gene TRBV2 combines with J gene TRBJ1-1; D remains ambiguous. V was clipped by 6 bases and J by 5 bases, with 10 bases between them. This CDR3 is built from 12 residues. The germline V gene encodes CDR1 SNHLY and CDR2 FYNNEI. The DNA for the CDR3 is TGTGCCAGCAGCACCTGGCCTACTGAAGCTTTCTTT. It is translated as CASSTWPTEAFF.

This clone was seen more than once but under ten times. The V and J genes are TRBV2 and TRBJ2-1, with TRBD2 matching 8 bases. Trimming cost V 2 bases and J 15 bases; bases outside gene matches: 18. This CDR3 is built from 16 residues. Per germline, CDR1 SNHLY and CDR2 FYNNEI. The CDR3 sequence is CASSEIGLAGPSPRFF. The CDR3 region has the DNA TGTGCCAGCAGTGAAATAGGGCTAGCGGGCCCCTCCCCTCGGTTCTTC.

J is TRBJ1-2 and V is TRBV6-1; 7 bases fit TRBD1. After removal of 6 bases from V and 7 bases from J, the junction contained 11 bases not matched to a gene. Germline V gene lookup returns CDR1 MNHNS and CDR2 SASEGT. The CDR3 has 14 residues. The CDR3 sequence: CASRPWAGGGGYTF. CDR3 bases: TGTGCCAGCAGACCCTGGGCAGGGGGGGGTGGCTACACCTTC.

The CDR3 here is CASSRGQTSYEQYF. The CDR3 region has the DNA TGTGCCAGCAGTCGCGGACAGACCTCCTACGAGCAGTACTTC. This sequence joins TRBV6-5 and TRBJ2-7; D perhaps matches TRBD1 (6 bases). The CDR3 is 14 residues long. V lost 5 bases, J lost 0 bases, and 11 bases lay in between. Germline loops: CDR1 MNHEY, CDR2 SVGAGI.

This clone was recorded once. This chain connects TRBV5-4 to TRBJ1-2; D is unresolved. The CDR3 is 14 amino acids. Per germline, CDR1 SGHNT and CDR2 YYREEE (reference sequence). Trimming left V 6 bases short and J 0 bases short, with 12 bases between. The CDR3 loop is CASMMGLANYGYTF. CDR3 coding DNA: TGTGCCAGCATGATGGGGTTGGCTAACTATGGCTACACCTTC.

This chain uses TRBV7-9 with TRBJ2-7, with 9 bases matching TRBD2. This CDR3 spans 16 amino acids. The V segment lost 5 bases and the J segment 7 bases; nucleotides outside the gene matches: 15. In germline, CDR1 is SEHNR, CDR2 FQNEAQ (reference sequence). The CDR3 region has the DNA TGTGCCAGCAGCGTAATCTCGGTAGCGGGGGCGGGTGAGCAGTACTTC. It yields the protein CASSVISVAGAGEQYF.

For the CDR3, the DNA is TGCGCCAGCAGCTTGCCCCTAGCGGGGGCTCAAGAGACCCAGTACTTC. Its protein product is CASSLPLAGAQETQYF. The chain employs TRBV5-1 and TRBJ2-5; 10 bases are a match to TRBD2. The CDR3 extends over 16 amino acids. Trimming took 1 base from V and 2 from J; bases not matched to a gene: 5. Germline V gene data show CDR1 as SGHRS and CDR2 as YFSETQ.

V usage is TRBV5-8 and J usage is TRBJ2-5; 7 bases are shared with TRBD1. The CDR3 consists of 17 residues. The junction had 14 bases not matched to a gene; V was cut back by 4 bases and J by 2 bases. Germline values: CDR1 SGHTS, CDR2 YDEGEE. In DNA form, the CDR3 reads TGTGCCAGCAGCCCAGGCGACAGGGCCCTAGGGCAAGAGACCCAGTACTTC. Its translation is CASSPGDRALGQETQYF. The full variable domain, with the rest looked up from reference TRBV5-8 and TRBJ2-5, is EAGVTQSPTHLIKTRGQQATLRCSPISGHTSVYWYQQALGLGLQFLLWYDEGEERNRGNFPPRFSGRQFPNYSSELNVNALELEDSALYLCASSPGDRALGQETQYFGPGTRLLVL.

This chain joins TRBV29-1 and TRBJ1-1; D is unclear. Germline V lookup: CDR1 SQVTM, CDR2 ANQGSEA. The CDR3 runs 14 residues. V lost 2 bases and J 4 bases, leaving 14 bases between the germline ends. DNA of the CDR3: TGCAGCGTTGAACCCGGGCCGGGATCCACTGAAGCTTTCTTT. Translated, it gives CSVEPGPGSTEAFF.

This chain connects TRBV15 to TRBJ1-2, with 7 nucleotides matching TRBD1. Unmatched junction bases numbered 6, after V lost 6 bases and J lost 2 bases. This CDR3 region has 14 residues. Germline V gene lookup returns CDR1 LNHNV and CDR2 YYDKDF (reference sequence). CDR3 coding DNA: TGTGCCACCAGGAGGGCAGGGGGAAACTATGGCTACACCTTC. This gives the protein CATRRAGGNYGYTF.

This rearrangement joins TRBV6-5 to TRBJ1-2; 7 bases are shared with TRBD1. Germline V gene sequence: CDR1 MNHEY, CDR2 SVGAGI. This CDR3 contains 12 residues. With V trimmed by 6 bases and J by 6 bases, 4 bases remained unmatched. The CDR3 region has the DNA TGTGCCAGCAGCCAGACAGGGAATGGCTACACCTTC. It is translated as CASSQTGNGYTF.